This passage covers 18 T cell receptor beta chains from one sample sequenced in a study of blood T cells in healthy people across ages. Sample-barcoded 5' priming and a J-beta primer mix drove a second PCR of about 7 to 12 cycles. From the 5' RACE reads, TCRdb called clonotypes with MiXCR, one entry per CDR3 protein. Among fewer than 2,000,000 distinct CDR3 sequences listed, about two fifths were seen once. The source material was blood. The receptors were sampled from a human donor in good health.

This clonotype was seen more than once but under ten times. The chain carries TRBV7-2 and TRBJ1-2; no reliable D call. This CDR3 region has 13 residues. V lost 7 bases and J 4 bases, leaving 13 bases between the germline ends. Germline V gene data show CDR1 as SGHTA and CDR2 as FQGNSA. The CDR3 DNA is TGTGCCAGCACCCCAGAATATTTCTATGGCTACACCTTC. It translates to CASTPEYFYGYTF.

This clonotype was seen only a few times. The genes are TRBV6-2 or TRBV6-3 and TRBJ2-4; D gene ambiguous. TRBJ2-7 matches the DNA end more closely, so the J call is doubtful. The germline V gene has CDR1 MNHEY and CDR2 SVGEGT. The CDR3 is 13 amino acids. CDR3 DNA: TGTGCCACTACTAAGACATACACCTACGAGCAGTACTTC. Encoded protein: CATTKTYTYEQYF.

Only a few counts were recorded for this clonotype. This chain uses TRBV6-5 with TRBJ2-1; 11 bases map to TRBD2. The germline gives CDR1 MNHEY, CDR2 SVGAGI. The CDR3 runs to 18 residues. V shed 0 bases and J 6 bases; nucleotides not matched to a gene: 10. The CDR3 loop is CASSYSTSGLADINEQFF. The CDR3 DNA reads TGTGCCAGCAGTTACTCAACCTCGGGACTAGCGGACATCAATGAGCAGTTCTTC.

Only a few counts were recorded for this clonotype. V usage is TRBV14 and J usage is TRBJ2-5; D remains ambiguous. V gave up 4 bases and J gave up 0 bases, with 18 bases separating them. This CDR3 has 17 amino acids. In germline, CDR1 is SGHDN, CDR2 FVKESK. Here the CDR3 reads CASSRLNRASYQETQYF. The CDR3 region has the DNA TGTGCCAGCAGCCGGCTCAACCGGGCCTCGTACCAAGAGACCCAGTACTTC.

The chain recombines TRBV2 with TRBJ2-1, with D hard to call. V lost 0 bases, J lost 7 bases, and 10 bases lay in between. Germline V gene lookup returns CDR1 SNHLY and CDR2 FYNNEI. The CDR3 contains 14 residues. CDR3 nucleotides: TGTGCCAGCAGTGAAGCGCTTCTGGATAATGAGCAGTTCTTC. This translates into CASSEALLDNEQFF.

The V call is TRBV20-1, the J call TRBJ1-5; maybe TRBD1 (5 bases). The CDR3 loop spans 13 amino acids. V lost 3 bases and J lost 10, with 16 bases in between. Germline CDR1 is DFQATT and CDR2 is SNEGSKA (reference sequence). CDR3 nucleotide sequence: TGCAGTGCTAGCCAGGGAATCTGGGGTCCCCAGCATTTT. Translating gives CSASQGIWGPQHF.

CDR3 amino acids: CASSHGTGEMAFF. The CDR3 nucleotides are TGTGCCAGCAGCCACGGGACAGGGGAAATGGCTTTCTTT. The rearrangement uses TRBV6-2 or TRBV6-3 and TRBJ1-1; 10 bases align to TRBD1. This CDR3 contains 13 residues. The germline V gene has CDR1 MNHEY and CDR2 SVGEGT. J lost 11 bases, V lost 6 bases, and 9 bases had no gene match.

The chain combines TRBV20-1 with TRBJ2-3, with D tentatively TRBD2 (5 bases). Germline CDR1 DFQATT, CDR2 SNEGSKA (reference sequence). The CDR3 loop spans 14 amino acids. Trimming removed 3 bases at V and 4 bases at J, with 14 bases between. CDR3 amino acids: CSARWTLEADTQYF. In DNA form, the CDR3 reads TGCAGTGCTAGGTGGACTCTAGAAGCAGATACGCAGTATTTT.

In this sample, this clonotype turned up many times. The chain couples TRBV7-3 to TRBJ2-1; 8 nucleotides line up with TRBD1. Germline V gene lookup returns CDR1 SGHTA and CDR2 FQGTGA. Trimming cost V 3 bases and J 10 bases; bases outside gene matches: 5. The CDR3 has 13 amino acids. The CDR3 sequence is CASSFNRDREQFF. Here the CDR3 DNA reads TGTGCCAGCAGCTTCAACCGGGACAGGGAGCAGTTCTTC.

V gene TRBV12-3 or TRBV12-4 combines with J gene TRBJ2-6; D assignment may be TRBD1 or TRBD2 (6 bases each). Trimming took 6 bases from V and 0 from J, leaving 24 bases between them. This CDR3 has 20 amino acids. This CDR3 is CASRDELERGPYSGANVLTF. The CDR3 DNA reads TGTGCCAGCAGAGACGAACTTGAACGGGGGCCGTACTCTGGGGCCAACGTCCTGACTTTC.

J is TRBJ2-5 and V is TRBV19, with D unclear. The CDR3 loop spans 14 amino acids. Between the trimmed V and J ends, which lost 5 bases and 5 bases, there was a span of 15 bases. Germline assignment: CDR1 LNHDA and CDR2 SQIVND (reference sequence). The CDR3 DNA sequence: TGTGCCAGTAGTTCAGCTATCCCGGAGGAGACCCAGTACTTC. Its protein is CASSSAIPEETQYF.

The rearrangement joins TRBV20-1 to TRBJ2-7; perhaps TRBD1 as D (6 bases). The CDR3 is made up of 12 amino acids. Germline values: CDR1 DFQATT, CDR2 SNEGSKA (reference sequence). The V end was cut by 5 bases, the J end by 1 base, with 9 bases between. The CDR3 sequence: CSAPDRSYEQYF. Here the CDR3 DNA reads TGCAGTGCTCCGGACAGATCCTACGAGCAGTACTTC.

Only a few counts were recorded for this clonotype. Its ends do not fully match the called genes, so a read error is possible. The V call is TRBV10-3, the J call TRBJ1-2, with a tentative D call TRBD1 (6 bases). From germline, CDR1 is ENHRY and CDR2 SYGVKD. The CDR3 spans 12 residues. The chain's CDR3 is CAIGQGNYGCTF. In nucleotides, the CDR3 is TGTGCCATCGGGCAGGGGAACTATGGCTGCACCTTC.

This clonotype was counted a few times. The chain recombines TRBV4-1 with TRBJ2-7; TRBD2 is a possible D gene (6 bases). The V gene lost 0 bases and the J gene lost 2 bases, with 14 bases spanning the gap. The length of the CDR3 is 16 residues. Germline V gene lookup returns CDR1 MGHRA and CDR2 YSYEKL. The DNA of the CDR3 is TGCGCCAGCAGCCAAGATGGAGGGTCAGCGGCCTACGAGCAGTACTTC. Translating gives CASSQDGGSAAYEQYF.

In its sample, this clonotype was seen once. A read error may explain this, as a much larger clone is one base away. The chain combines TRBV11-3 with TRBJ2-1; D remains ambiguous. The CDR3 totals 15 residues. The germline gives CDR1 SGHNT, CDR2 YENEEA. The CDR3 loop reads CASSSPSHGINERFF. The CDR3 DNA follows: TGTGCCAGCAGCTCACCATCCCATGGAATCAATGAGCGGTTCTTC.

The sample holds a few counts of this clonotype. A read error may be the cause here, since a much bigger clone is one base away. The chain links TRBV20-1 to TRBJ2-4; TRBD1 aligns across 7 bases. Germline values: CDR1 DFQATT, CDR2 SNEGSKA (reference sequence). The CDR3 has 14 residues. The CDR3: CNPRSPSGGNIQYF. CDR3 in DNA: TGCAATCCCAGGTCCCCCTCAGGGGGAAACATTCAGTACTTC.

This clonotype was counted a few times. The CDR3: CASRATSGGSTEQFF. DNA of the CDR3: TGTGCCAGCAGGGCGACTAGCGGGGGATCTACTGAGCAGTTCTTC. The rearrangement uses TRBV2 and TRBJ2-1, with 12 bases matching TRBD2. V dropped 6 bases and J dropped 9; count of bases not matched to a gene: 9. This CDR3 region has 15 residues. From germline, CDR1 is SNHLY and CDR2 FYNNEI.

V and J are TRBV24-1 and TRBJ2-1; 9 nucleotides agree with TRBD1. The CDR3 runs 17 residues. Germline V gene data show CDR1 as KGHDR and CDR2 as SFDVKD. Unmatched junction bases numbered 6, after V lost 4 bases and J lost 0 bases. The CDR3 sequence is CATSEGGQGSSYNEQFF. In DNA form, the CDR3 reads TGTGCCACCAGTGAAGGGGGACAGGGAAGCTCCTACAATGAGCAGTTCTTC.